Following are 25 T cell receptor beta chains from one sample sequenced in a study of blood T cell repertoires in COVID-19. The protocol was immunoSEQ multiplex PCR, while the TCRdb copy is restricted to in-frame clones and leaves out a portion. The repertoire includes 250,000 or so clones, under 90% of them detected once, and 3.6% sits in the top ten. Sequencing was done on a sample of PBMCs or T cells enriched from blood (not recorded which). These receptors originate from a woman between 40 and 50 years old who had been exposed to COVID-19.

The chain has TRBV9 and TRBJ1-2; D gene uncertain. The V gene lost 4 bases and the J gene lost 3 bases, with 13 bases spanning the gap. CDR1 SGDLS and CDR2 YYNGEE come from the germline V gene. The CDR3 is 14 residues long. CDR3 in DNA: TGTGCCAGCAGCACATCCCTGGCGGACTATGGCTACACCTTC. As protein: CASSTSLADYGYTF.

The rearrangement links TRBV28 to TRBJ1-1; 7 bases agree with TRBD1. Trimming removed 10 bases from V and 4 bases from J; junction bases left unmatched: 9. Per germline, CDR1 MDHEN and CDR2 SYDVKM. The CDR3 runs 13 residues. This CDR3 is CAITVPGGTEAFF. The DNA of the CDR3 is TGTGCCATCACGGTCCCAGGGGGCACTGAAGCTTTCTTT.

The genes are TRBV11-3 and TRBJ1-1; TRBD1 might be the D (6 bases). Trimming took 5 bases from V and 3 from J, leaving 7 bases between them. This CDR3 is 12 amino acids long. The germline CDR1 and CDR2 sequences are SGHNT and YENEEA. In nucleotides, the CDR3 is TGTGCCAGCAGCAAGGGGGACACTGAAGCTTTCTTT. Amino acids: CASSKGDTEAFF.

The genes are TRBV24-1 and TRBJ2-1; maybe TRBD2 (6 bases). The germline gives CDR1 KGHDR, CDR2 SFDVKD. Trimming removed 3 bases from V and 4 bases from J, with 12 bases in between. This CDR3 spans 15 amino acids. This CDR3 is CATSDRLDGYNEQFF. CDR3 sequence (DNA): TGTGCCACCAGTGATAGACTAGACGGGTACAATGAGCAGTTCTTC.

This chain uses TRBV6-1 with TRBJ1-2; D not certain. From germline, CDR1 is MNHNS and CDR2 SASEGT. V dropped 2 bases and J dropped 4 bases, with 11 bases sitting between them. This CDR3 is 14 amino acids long. The DNA for the CDR3 is TGTGCCAGCAGTGAAACAGCTAATACCTATGGCTACACCTTC. This gives the protein CASSETANTYGYTF.

This clone has a handful of counts. The J gene is TRBJ1-1, the V gene TRBV19; 10 bases map to TRBD1. The germline V gene encodes CDR1 LNHDA and CDR2 SQIVND (reference sequence). V was clipped by 5 bases and J by 0 bases; unmatched bases: 12. The length of the CDR3 is 18 residues. CDR3 bases: TGTGCCAGTAGTCCTCGGCGACAGGGGGCGACTCTGAACACTGAAGCTTTCTTT. Translated: CASSPRRQGATLNTEAFF.

This chain uses TRBV11-2 with TRBJ2-4; TRBD1 aligns across 7 bases. Germline lookup yields CDR1 SGHAT and CDR2 FQNNGV. V dropped 3 bases and J dropped 2; count of bases not matched to a gene: 7. The CDR3 runs 16 residues. The CDR3 coding sequence is TGTGCCAGCAGCTTCCCCAGGACAGGAACCAAAAACATTCAGTACTTC. It codes for CASSFPRTGTKNIQYF.

J is TRBJ1-1 and V is TRBV6-4; D unclear. This CDR3 comprises 14 residues. With 8 bases removed from V and 5 bases from J, the gap between germline ends came to 18 bases. The germline V gene encodes CDR1 MRHNA and CDR2 SNTAGT. This CDR3 is CASRLDSYRTEAFF. The DNA for the CDR3 is TGTGCCAGCCGACTCGACTCTTATCGGACTGAAGCTTTCTTT.

This chain uses TRBV7-2 with TRBJ2-5; TRBD2 aligns across 8 bases. The V gene end was trimmed by 2 bases and the J gene end by 9 bases; junction bases not matched to a gene: 11. There are 15 residues in the CDR3. Germline loops: CDR1 SGHTA, CDR2 FQGNSA. This CDR3 is CASSLSRVSGEAQYF. CDR3 nucleotide sequence: TGTGCCAGCAGCTTAAGTCGGGTTAGCGGGGAGGCCCAGTACTTC.

The V gene is TRBV30, the J gene TRBJ1-1; D unclear. The germline gives CDR1 GTSNPN, CDR2 SVGIG (reference sequence). V shed 2 bases and J shed 1 base, with 8 bases lying between them. The length of the CDR3 is 13 residues. DNA of the CDR3: TGTGCCTGGAGTACACAAACGAACACTGAAGCTTTCTTT. Protein: CAWSTQTNTEAFF. Variable domain in full (rest from reference TRBV30 and TRBJ1-1): SQTIHQWPATLVQPVGSPLSLECTVEGTSNPNLYWYRQAAGRGLQLLFYSVGIGQISSEVPQNLSASRPQDRQFILSSKKLLLSDSGFYLCAWSTQTNTEAFFGQGTRLTVV.

The chain is built from TRBV4-2 and TRBJ2-1, with 9 nucleotides matching TRBD2. CDR1 and CDR2 (germline): LGHNA, YNFKEQ. This CDR3 contains 16 residues. J gave up 7 bases and V 2 bases, and 9 bases lay outside the gene matches. CDR3 region: CASSQLSGGPRNEQFF. CDR3 DNA sequence: TGTGCCAGCAGCCAATTGAGCGGGGGGCCGAGGAATGAGCAGTTCTTC.

This clone was seen more than once but under ten times. The rearrangement uses TRBV21-1 and TRBJ1-2; TRBD1, the table's D call, was not compared with the DNA. TRBV21-1 is given as a pseudogene. The CDR3 length is 15 residues. In nucleotides, the CDR3 is TGTGCCAGCAGCAACCTGGACAGGGGAAACTATGGCTACACCTTC. This sequence encodes CASSNLDRGNYGYTF.

This chain connects TRBV3-1 (or the pseudogene TRBV3-2) to TRBJ2-1; maybe TRBD2 (5 bases). V was trimmed by 0 bases and J by 2 bases, leaving 8 bases between them. Per the germline V gene, CDR1 is LGHDT and CDR2 is YNNKEL (reference sequence). The CDR3 spans 15 residues. In nucleotides, the CDR3 is TGTGCCAGCAGCCAAGAATCACTAGCCTACAATGAGCAGTTCTTC. Amino acid sequence: CASSQESLAYNEQFF.

This clone showed up just once. The rearrangement joins TRBV5-1 to TRBJ2-7; 8 bases line up with TRBD1. Trimming removed 2 bases from V and 1 base from J; junction bases left unmatched: 2. Germline V gene lookup returns CDR1 SGHRS and CDR2 YFSETQ. The CDR3 is 14 amino acids. CDR3 in amino acids: CASSFTGGSYEQYF. The CDR3, as DNA: TGCGCCAGCAGCTTTACAGGGGGGTCCTACGAGCAGTACTTC.

This clone was seen only a few times. V gene TRBV25-1 combines with J gene TRBJ1-2; 9 bases are shared with TRBD1. CDR3 length: 14 amino acids. J lost 6 bases, V lost 7 bases, and 9 bases had no gene match. In germline, CDR1 is MGHDK, CDR2 SYGVNS. CDR3 coding DNA: TGTGCCAGCACGTTGGGACAGGGAGGCGATGGCTACACCTTC. It specifies CASTLGQGGDGYTF.

This chain connects TRBV6-5 to TRBJ1-2; D gene uncertain. Germline CDR1 reads MNHEY; CDR2 reads SVGAGI. The CDR3 is 15 residues long. V shed 8 bases and J shed 5 bases, with 21 bases lying between them. The CDR3 sequence: CASFFGEFGHYGYTF. The CDR3 DNA reads as TGTGCCAGCTTTTTCGGCGAATTTGGGCATTATGGCTACACCTTC.

Only a few counts were recorded for this clone. The chain employs TRBV7-2 and TRBJ2-5, with 8 bases matching TRBD2. The ends lost 3 bases at V and 4 bases at J; junction bases unmatched: 7. This CDR3 contains 15 residues. Per germline, CDR1 SGHTA and CDR2 FQGNSA. For the CDR3, the DNA is TGTGCCAGCAGCTTCGCTGCGACTAGCGCAGAGACCCAGTACTTC. This gives the protein CASSFAATSAETQYF.

Written as DNA, the CDR3 is TGTGCCAGCAGTCCTAGCGGGGGGCCTAACAATGAGCAGTTCTTC. Its translation is CASSPSGGPNNEQFF. This rearrangement joins TRBV27 to TRBJ2-1; TRBD2 aligns across 11 bases. The CDR3 totals 15 residues. V shed 5 bases and J 5 bases; nucleotides not matched to a gene: 5. CDR1 MNHEY and CDR2 SMNVEV come from the germline V gene (reference sequence).

V is TRBV5-1 and J is TRBJ1-5; possible D gene TRBD1, 5 bases. There are 15 residues in the CDR3. Trimming cost V 0 bases and J 5 bases, with 12 bases left between them. CDR1 and CDR2 from the germline V gene are SGHRS and YFSETQ. CDR3 bases: TGCGCCAGCAGCTTGGTAGGAGGGGCAGATCAGCCCCAGCATTTT. As protein: CASSLVGGADQPQHF.

The J gene is TRBJ1-1, the V gene TRBV6-2 or TRBV6-3; D might be TRBD1 (6 bases). Trimming cost V 5 bases and J 11 bases, with 18 bases left between them. This CDR3 contains 13 residues. Germline V lookup: CDR1 MNHEY, CDR2 SVGEGT. Written as DNA, the CDR3 is TGTGCCAGCAGTCAACGCGGGGGCGTTTGGGCTTTCTTT. This gives the protein CASSQRGGVWAFF.

The chain employs TRBV20-1 and TRBJ1-5, with D tentatively TRBD1 (5 bases). The length of the CDR3 is 16 residues. The germline V and J ends were trimmed by 3 bases and 2 bases, with 17 bases remaining between them. Germline V gene sequence: CDR1 DFQATT, CDR2 SNEGSKA (reference sequence). The DNA of the CDR3 is TGCAGTGCTAGTTTCGGGGGTGGGTCGGGCAATCAGCCCCAGCATTTT. Translation gives CSASFGGGSGNQPQHF.

This chain links TRBV2 with TRBJ2-3; 11 bases are a match to TRBD2. This CDR3 has 15 residues. The J segment lost 2 bases and the V segment lost 6 bases, leaving 4 bases of the junction unmatched. Per the germline V gene, CDR1 is SNHLY and CDR2 is FYNNEI. The CDR3 loop reads CASRTLAGDTDTQYF. CDR3 nucleotides: TGTGCCAGCAGAACACTAGCGGGGGACACAGATACGCAGTATTTT.

The chain recombines TRBV5-1 with TRBJ2-5; 10 positions agree with TRBD1. CDR1 SGHRS and CDR2 YFSETQ come from the germline V gene. J lost 5 bases, V lost 0 bases, and 4 bases had no gene match. This CDR3 has 15 residues. CDR3 nucleotides: TGCGCCAGCAGCTTGGGACAGGGGGCAGGGGAGACCCAGTACTTC. This codes for CASSLGQGAGETQYF.

This sequence joins TRBV4-1 and TRBJ2-5; possible D gene TRBD2, 6 bases. Germline CDR1 MGHRA, CDR2 YSYEKL. The V and J ends lost 4 bases and 14 bases respectively, with 20 bases between them. This CDR3 contains 13 residues. The CDR3 region is CASSLTPGEALYF. The CDR3 DNA sequence: TGCGCCAGCAGCCTCACCCCCGGGGAGGCCCTTTACTTC.

This clone was seen at least ten times. The chain employs TRBV2 and TRBJ2-7; 7 positions agree with TRBD1. J was trimmed by 3 bases and V by 2 bases; bases with no gene match: 7. The CDR3 has 15 amino acids. CDR1 and CDR2 from the germline V gene are SNHLY and FYNNEI. The CDR3 region is CASSESSDRYYEQYF. The CDR3 DNA sequence: TGTGCCAGCAGTGAATCTTCGGACAGGTACTACGAGCAGTACTTC.